Sequencing of this TCR beta chain was carried out in a study of control samples from healthy donors and cancer patients. Assay used: immunoSEQ multiplex PCR; TCRdb lists only in-frame clones, some missing. The profile shows around 120,000 clones, approximately 90% of them singletons. Trimming left V 7 bases short and J 0 bases short, with 14 bases between. This CDR3 is 15 amino acids long. Germline V gives CDR1 SGHKS, CDR2 YYEKEE (reference sequence). This sequence joins TRBV5-5 and TRBJ2-1; a weak D match, TRBD1 (6 bases). The specimen sequenced was blood. This clonotype was obtained from a man in his forties or fifties in good health. The CDR3 here is CASSSDRSSYNEQFF. Written as DNA, the CDR3 is TGTGCCAGCTCAAGCGACAGGAGCTCCTACAATGAGCAGTTCTTC.